The 2 T cell receptor beta chains given below trace back to one sample, sequenced in a study of blood T cell repertoires in COVID-19. Sequencing was performed with immunoSEQ multiplex PCR; in TCRdb, only in-frame clones are kept and a portion is missing. This sample has around 60,000 clones; over 75% occur once, and the top ten carry around 3.5%. Input material: peripheral blood. These receptors were taken from a man aged 50-59 years with active COVID-19.

The sample holds a few counts of this clone. This chain joins TRBV5-6 and TRBJ1-2; D is uncertain. The V end was cut by 4 bases, the J end by 0 bases, with 13 bases between. Germline CDR1 SGHDT, CDR2 YYEEEE. The CDR3 spans 15 residues. The CDR3 spells CASSPLTLANYGYTF. The CDR3 region has the DNA TGTGCCAGCAGCCCTTTAACCCTAGCTAACTATGGCTACACCTTC. Combining the CDR3 with reference TRBV5-6 and TRBJ1-2 gives the whole variable domain DAGVTQSPTHLIKTRGQQVTLRCSPKSGHDTVSWYQQALGQGPQFIFQYYEEEERQRGNFPDRFSGHQFPNYSSELNVNALLLGDSALYLCASSPLTLANYGYTFGSGTRLTVV.

The V gene is TRBV19, the J gene TRBJ2-1; D might be TRBD2 (6 bases). This CDR3 is built from 14 residues. The germline V gene has CDR1 LNHDA and CDR2 SQIVND (reference sequence). The ends were cut back, 7 bases at V and 8 bases at J, with 18 bases in the middle. Here the CDR3 DNA reads TGTGCCAGTACCCAGGGACTGGGACGGGATGAGCAGTTCTTC. Encoded protein: CASTQGLGRDEQFF. The full variable domain, its missing parts supplied by reference TRBV19 and TRBJ2-1, is DGGITQSPKYLFRKEGQNVTLSCEQNLNHDAMYWYRQDPGQGLRLIYYSQIVNDFQKGDIAEGYSVSREKKESFPLTVTSAQKNPTAFYLCASTQGLGRDEQFFGPGTRLTVL.